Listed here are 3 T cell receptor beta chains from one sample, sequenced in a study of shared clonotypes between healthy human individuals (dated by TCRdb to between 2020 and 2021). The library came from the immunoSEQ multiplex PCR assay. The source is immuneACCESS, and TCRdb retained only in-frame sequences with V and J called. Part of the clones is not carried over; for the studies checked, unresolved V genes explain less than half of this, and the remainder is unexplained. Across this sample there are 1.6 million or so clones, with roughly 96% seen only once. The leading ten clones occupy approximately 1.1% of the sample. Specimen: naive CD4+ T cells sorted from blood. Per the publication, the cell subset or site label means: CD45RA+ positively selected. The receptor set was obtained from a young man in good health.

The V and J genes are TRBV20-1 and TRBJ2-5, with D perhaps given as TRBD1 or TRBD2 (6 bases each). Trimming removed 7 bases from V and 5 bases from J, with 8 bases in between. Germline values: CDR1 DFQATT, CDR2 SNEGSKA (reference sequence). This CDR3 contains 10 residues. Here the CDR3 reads CSGRGETQYF. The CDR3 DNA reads TGCAGTGGGAGGGGGGAGACCCAGTACTTC.

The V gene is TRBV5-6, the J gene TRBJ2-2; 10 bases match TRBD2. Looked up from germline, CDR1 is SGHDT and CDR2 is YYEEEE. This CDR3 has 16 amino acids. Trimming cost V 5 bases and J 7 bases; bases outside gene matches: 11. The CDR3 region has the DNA TGTGCCAGCAGGACCGGGACTAGCGTCCCTGGCGGGGAGCTGTTTTTT. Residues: CASRTGTSVPGGELFF.

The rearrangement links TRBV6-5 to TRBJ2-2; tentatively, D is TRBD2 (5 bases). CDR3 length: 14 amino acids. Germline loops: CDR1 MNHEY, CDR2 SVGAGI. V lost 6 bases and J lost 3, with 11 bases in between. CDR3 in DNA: TGTGCCAGCAGCTTTGGACTGCACACCGGGGAGCTGTTTTTT. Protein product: CASSFGLHTGELFF.